Following are 32 T cell receptor beta chains from one sample sequenced in a study of cytomegalovirus exposure and HLA in healthy donors. Some clones are missing from TCRdb's copy, which holds only in-frame ones; the method was immunoSEQ multiplex PCR. The sample includes 200,000 or so clones, roughly 91% of them seen just once. The sequenced sample consisted of PBMCs. These receptors all come from a woman aged 18-29 years in good health and CMV-seropositive.

This chain joins TRBV28 and TRBJ2-7, with TRBD2 as a possible D gene (7 bases). In germline, CDR1 is MDHEN, CDR2 SYDVKM. V lost 3 bases and J 0 bases, leaving 12 bases between the germline ends. This CDR3 has 15 residues. DNA for the CDR3: TGTGCCAGCAGTTTGGGGGGGGACAACTCCTACGAGCAGTACTTC. It codes for CASSLGGDNSYEQYF.

With regard to this clone: Mismatch with germline at one junction end may stem from a read error. This sequence joins TRBV28 and TRBJ1-2; the D is unclear. Germline V CDR1 and CDR2: MDHEN, SYDVKM. This CDR3 spans 13 amino acids. The CDR3, as DNA: TGTGCCAGCAGTTTCCCCGGGTTCTATGGCTTCACCTTC. This codes for CASSFPGFYGFTF.

The V gene is TRBV28, the J gene TRBJ2-7; 9 bases line up with TRBD1. Per the germline V gene, CDR1 is MDHEN and CDR2 is SYDVKM. The J segment lost 7 bases and the V segment lost 6 bases, leaving 10 bases of the junction unmatched. The CDR3 runs 14 residues. In nucleotides, the CDR3 is TGTGCCAGCAGGGTGGGACAGGGTCTATGGGAGCAGTACTTC. Translated, it gives CASRVGQGLWEQYF.

The chain recombines TRBV5-1 with TRBJ2-7; the match to TRBD2 covers 8 bases. With V trimmed by 5 bases and J by 2 bases, 9 bases remained unmatched. This CDR3 region has 15 residues. Germline V gene lookup returns CDR1 SGHRS and CDR2 YFSETQ. The CDR3 here is CASSRQRERTYEQYF. The CDR3 nucleotides are TGCGCCAGCAGTCGTCAGCGGGAGCGAACCTACGAGCAGTACTTC.

In its sample, this clone was seen once. V is TRBV6-1 and J is TRBJ1-5; TRBD1 matches at 7 bases. Trimming took 6 bases from V and 7 from J; bases not matched to a gene: 6. Germline values: CDR1 MNHNS, CDR2 SASEGT. This CDR3 region has 13 residues. For the CDR3, the DNA is TGTGCCAGCAGCGCAGGGGGGAACCAGCCCCAGCATTTT. It yields the protein CASSAGGNQPQHF.

The V gene is TRBV28, the J gene TRBJ2-7, with D maybe TRBD2 (6 bases). Germline V gene sequence: CDR1 MDHEN, CDR2 SYDVKM. The CDR3 contains 14 residues. V gave up 8 bases and J gave up 4 bases, with 18 bases separating them. CDR3 in amino acids: CASQAGLGRYEQYF. The CDR3, as DNA: TGTGCCAGCCAAGCTGGGTTGGGGAGGTACGAGCAGTACTTC.

This clone was recorded once. The CDR3 is CASNPRDGLPNTGELFF. DNA for the CDR3: TGTGCCAGCAACCCGCGGGACGGACTGCCGAACACCGGGGAGCTGTTTTTT. The chain has TRBV2 and TRBJ2-2; tentative D call: TRBD2 (6 bases). CDR1 is SNHLY, CDR2 FYNNEI, per germline. The CDR3 consists of 17 residues. V shed 7 bases and J shed 0 bases, with 18 bases lying between them.

This sequence joins TRBV28 and TRBJ1-2, with 9 bases aligning to TRBD1. The CDR3 consists of 13 residues. From germline, CDR1 is MDHEN and CDR2 SYDVKM. The V and J ends lost 6 bases and 8 bases, in that order; junction bases with no gene match: 7. In DNA, the CDR3 is TGTGCCAGCAGACAACAGGGGGCGCGGGGCTACACCTTC. Its protein product is CASRQQGARGYTF.

The gene calls are TRBV7-9 and TRBJ1-2; D is undetermined. V lost 5 bases to trimming and J lost 6 bases, with 13 bases between them. This CDR3 has 13 residues. Germline-derived CDR1 and CDR2 are SEHNR and FQNEAQ (reference sequence). CDR3 in amino acids: CASSPRPADGYTF. CDR3 nucleotides: TGTGCCAGCAGCCCGCGCCCTGCCGATGGCTACACCTTC.

The V and J genes are TRBV9 and TRBJ2-7; 9 nucleotides agree with TRBD1. From germline, CDR1 is SGDLS and CDR2 YYNGEE. The CDR3 sequence is 16 residues long. J was trimmed by 5 bases and V by 1 base; bases with no gene match: 10. The CDR3 DNA sequence: TGTGCCAGCAGCGTAAGGGTGGGGACAGGGTTTGACGAGCAGTACTTC. Protein sequence: CASSVRVGTGFDEQYF. Complete variable domain (other parts from reference TRBV9 and TRBJ2-7): DSGVTQTPKHLITATGQRVTLRCSPRSGDLSVYWYQQSLDQGLQFLIQYYNGEERAKGNILERFSAQQFPDLHSELNLSSLELGDSALYFCASSVRVGTGFDEQYFGPGTRLTVT.

This rearrangement joins TRBV28 to TRBJ1-1; D is uncertain. The CDR3 length is 14 residues. Germline CDR1 and CDR2: MDHEN and SYDVKM. Trimming took 2 bases from V and 5 from J, leaving 12 bases between them. The CDR3 region is CASSLRGRGTEAFF. CDR3 sequence (DNA): TGTGCCAGCAGTTTACGAGGGCGGGGTACTGAAGCTTTCTTT. The whole variable domain, filled in from reference TRBV28 and TRBJ1-1, reads DVKVTQSSRYLVKRTGEKVFLECVQDMDHENMFWYRQDPGLGLRLIYFSYDVKMKEKGDIPEGYSVSREKKERFSLILESASTNQTSMYLCASSLRGRGTEAFFGQGTRLTVV.

This chain links TRBV30 with TRBJ2-3; D not resolved. V was cut by 0 bases and J by 6 bases, with 4 bases left in between. The germline gives CDR1 GTSNPN, CDR2 SVGIG (reference sequence). The CDR3 consists of 11 residues. The CDR3 region is CAWSVQDTQYF. CDR3 coding DNA: TGTGCCTGGAGTGTTCAGGATACGCAGTATTTT.

This clone was seen more than once but under ten times. The rearrangement links TRBV2 to TRBJ1-2; TRBD1 agrees at 8 bases. The CDR3 length is 13 residues. CDR1 is SNHLY and CDR2 is FYNNEI in the germline V gene. Trimming removed 7 bases from V and 4 bases from J; junction bases left unmatched: 5. The CDR3 nucleotides read TGTGCCAGCACGGACAGGGCCTCCTATGGCTACACCTTC. Translation: CASTDRASYGYTF. Using reference TRBV2 and TRBJ1-2 for the parts outside the CDR3, the full variable domain is EPEVTQTPSHQVTQMGQEVILRCVPISNHLYFYWYRQILGQKVEFLVSFYNNEISEKSEIFDDQFSVERPDGSNFTLKIRSTKLEDSAMYFCASTDRASYGYTFGSGTRLTVV.

The chain uses TRBV30 and TRBJ2-3, with a possible D match to TRBD2 (5 bases). Germline V lookup: CDR1 GTSNPN, CDR2 SVGIG (reference sequence). The CDR3 loop spans 10 amino acids. The DNA for the CDR3 is TGTGGGAGGCAAACAGATACGCAGTATTTT. It is translated as CGRQTDTQYF.

V is TRBV27 and J is TRBJ2-1; 7 nucleotides align to TRBD1. The CDR3 loop spans 16 amino acids. V shed 4 bases, J shed 4 bases, and the junction held 10 bases outside the gene matches. From germline, CDR1 is MNHEY and CDR2 SMNVEV (reference sequence). Written as DNA, the CDR3 is TGTGCCAGCAGTTCTCCGACAGGGATACTTTACAATGAGCAGTTCTTC. Translating gives CASSSPTGILYNEQFF.

The rearrangement joins TRBV6-4 to TRBJ2-3, with 9 bases matching TRBD1. This CDR3 contains 15 residues. Per the germline V gene, CDR1 is MRHNA and CDR2 is SNTAGT. With 6 bases clipped from V and 0 bases from J, the junction kept 4 bases outside the gene matches. CDR3 sequence reads: CASSATGGSTDTQYF. The CDR3 DNA follows: TGTGCCAGCAGCGCTACAGGGGGCAGCACAGATACGCAGTATTTT.

The chain has TRBV13 and TRBJ2-7, with D perhaps TRBD2 (6 bases). Germline lookup yields CDR1 PRHDT and CDR2 FYEKMQ (reference sequence). V was clipped by 5 bases and J by 7 bases, with 18 bases between them. The CDR3 is made up of 14 amino acids. The CDR3 DNA sequence: TGTGCCAGCAGCACCGGCGGGCCGGCGGGGGAGCAGTACTTC. It codes for CASSTGGPAGEQYF.

The J gene is TRBJ1-2, the V gene TRBV2; D remains ambiguous. The CDR3 length is 12 residues. Trimming removed 5 bases from V and 4 bases from J, with 8 bases in between. Looked up from germline, CDR1 is SNHLY and CDR2 is FYNNEI. Here the CDR3 reads CASSPGGYGYTF. The CDR3, as DNA: TGTGCCAGCAGTCCCGGAGGCTATGGCTACACCTTC.

This rearrangement joins TRBV27 to TRBJ2-3, with D hard to call. Trimming stripped 4 bases from V and 1 base from J, with 6 bases between. The length of the CDR3 is 13 residues. Germline V CDR1 and CDR2: MNHEY, SMNVEV (reference sequence). CDR3 coding DNA: TGTGCCAGCAGTTCCGCGGGCACAGATACGCAGTATTTT. Amino acid sequence: CASSSAGTDTQYF.

The V call is TRBV9, the J call TRBJ2-7; TRBD2 is a possible D gene (6 bases). The CDR3 consists of 12 residues. V was shortened by 2 bases and J by 10 bases, with 13 bases between the two germline ends. Looked up from germline, CDR1 is SGDLS and CDR2 is YYNGEE. CDR3 sequence reads: CASSVEGGPQYF. The CDR3 bases are TGTGCCAGCAGCGTGGAGGGAGGACCACAGTACTTC.

The V and J genes are TRBV18 and TRBJ2-2, with 7 bases aligning to TRBD1. J gave up 7 bases and V 4 bases, and 12 bases lay outside the gene matches. This CDR3 contains 16 residues. Germline V gives CDR1 KGHSH, CDR2 LQKENI. The CDR3 is CASSRDRADPGGELFF. The CDR3 coding sequence is TGTGCCAGCTCACGAGACAGGGCAGATCCCGGCGGGGAGCTGTTTTTT.

This rearrangement joins TRBV10-1 to TRBJ1-5; 9 bases align to TRBD1. V was clipped by 2 bases and J by 7 bases; unmatched bases: 3. CDR1 and CDR2 (germline): WNHNN, SYGVQD (reference sequence). The CDR3 totals 14 residues. The DNA for the CDR3 is TGCGCCAGCAGTGAGGGGACAGGGTCGCAGCCCCAGCATTTT. Translation gives CASSEGTGSQPQHF.

The chain combines TRBV30 with TRBJ2-5, with D possibly being TRBD1 (6 bases). V lost 3 bases to trimming and J lost 3 bases, with 11 bases between them. The CDR3 contains 13 residues. The germline gives CDR1 GTSNPN, CDR2 SVGIG (reference sequence). In DNA form, the CDR3 reads TGTGCCTGGAGCAAAAGGGGGAAAGAGACCCAGTACTTC. The encoded protein is CAWSKRGKETQYF.

Concerning this clone: Within the sample, other DNA sequences also encode this same CDR3. The chain is built from TRBV9 and TRBJ1-1, with 9 bases matching TRBD1. The trim removed 2 bases at V and 8 bases at J, leaving 4 bases unmatched. Germline lookup yields CDR1 SGDLS and CDR2 YYNGEE. The CDR3 is 13 amino acids. The CDR3 coding sequence is TGTGCCAGCAGCGTCGGGACAGGGACCGAAGCTTTCTTT. This gives the protein CASSVGTGTEAFF.

The chain couples TRBV7-3 to TRBJ2-1; 10 bases map to TRBD2. The V and J ends lost 5 bases and 6 bases, in that order; junction bases with no gene match: 7. The germline V gene encodes CDR1 SGHTA and CDR2 FQGTGA. The CDR3 runs to 15 residues. The CDR3 nucleotides are TGTGCCAGCAGCCCAAGCGGGAGGGCGGGCAATGAGCAGTTCTTC. Protein sequence: CASSPSGRAGNEQFF.

This chain uses TRBV18 with TRBJ2-7, with TRBD2 matching over 7 bases. The V segment lost 3 bases and the J segment 3 bases; nucleotides outside the gene matches: 11. The CDR3 extends over 16 amino acids. Germline V gene data show CDR1 as KGHSH and CDR2 as LQKENI. CDR3 residues: CASSPPRGGSDYEQYF. Written as DNA, the CDR3 is TGTGCCAGCTCACCCCCAAGGGGCGGGAGTGACTACGAGCAGTACTTC.

The V call is TRBV27, the J call TRBJ2-5; tentatively, D is TRBD2 (6 bases). The CDR3 consists of 14 residues. V lost 1 base and J lost 4, with 10 bases in between. Germline V gene data show CDR1 as MNHEY and CDR2 as SMNVEV (reference sequence). The CDR3 DNA reads TGTGCCAGCAGTTTATGGGGGGTAGGAGAGACCCAGTACTTC. This codes for CASSLWGVGETQYF.

This rearrangement joins TRBV5-1 to TRBJ2-5; 14 bases align to TRBD2. CDR3 length equals 15 residues. V trimming: 4 bases; J trimming: 6 bases; junction bases outside the gene matches: 5. The V gene's germline CDR1 is SGHRS and CDR2 YFSETQ. In DNA, the CDR3 is TGCGCCAGCAGCCTGGGACTAGCGGGAGCCAAGACCCAGTACTTC. Protein product: CASSLGLAGAKTQYF.

This sequence joins TRBV5-6 and TRBJ1-5; 10 bases align to TRBD1. Germline-derived CDR1 and CDR2 are SGHDT and YYEEEE. The CDR3 extends over 16 amino acids. Germline trimming cut 3 bases from V and 7 bases from J; bases unmatched to any gene: 10. The CDR3 bases are TGTGCCAGCAGCTCTGGAGGAGGGGACAGGGGCCAGCCCCAGCATTTT. This gives the protein CASSSGGGDRGQPQHF. Using reference TRBV5-6 and TRBJ1-5 for the parts outside the CDR3, the full variable domain is DAGVTQSPTHLIKTRGQQVTLRCSPKSGHDTVSWYQQALGQGPQFIFQYYEEEERQRGNFPDRFSGHQFPNYSSELNVNALLLGDSALYLCASSSGGGDRGQPQHFGDGTRLSIL.

This sequence joins TRBV27 and TRBJ1-1; D is unresolved. The CDR3 totals 15 residues. Germline CDR1 is MNHEY and CDR2 is SMNVEV (reference sequence). V dropped 6 bases and J dropped 1 base, with 15 bases sitting between them. CDR3 sequence reads: CASSLRRVENTEAFF. CDR3 nucleotides: TGTGCCAGCAGCCTAAGACGGGTCGAGAACACTGAAGCTTTCTTT.

The rearrangement joins TRBV6-1 to TRBJ1-1; D remains unclear. The length of the CDR3 is 14 residues. V shed 3 bases and J shed 0 bases, with 8 bases lying between them. The V gene's germline CDR1 is MNHNS and CDR2 SASEGT. CDR3 in amino acids: CASSDRALNTEAFF. CDR3 coding DNA: TGTGCCAGCAGTGATCGAGCTTTGAACACTGAAGCTTTCTTT.

In this sample, this clone turned up once. The chain links TRBV7-8 to TRBJ2-7; maybe TRBD1 (6 bases). Germline V lookup: CDR1 SGHVS, CDR2 FQNEAQ. The CDR3 contains 14 residues. The V end was cut by 5 bases, the J end by 0 bases, with 11 bases between. The CDR3 bases are TGTGCCAGCAGCCCGTACAGGGACTCCTACGAGCAGTACTTC. Translated: CASSPYRDSYEQYF.